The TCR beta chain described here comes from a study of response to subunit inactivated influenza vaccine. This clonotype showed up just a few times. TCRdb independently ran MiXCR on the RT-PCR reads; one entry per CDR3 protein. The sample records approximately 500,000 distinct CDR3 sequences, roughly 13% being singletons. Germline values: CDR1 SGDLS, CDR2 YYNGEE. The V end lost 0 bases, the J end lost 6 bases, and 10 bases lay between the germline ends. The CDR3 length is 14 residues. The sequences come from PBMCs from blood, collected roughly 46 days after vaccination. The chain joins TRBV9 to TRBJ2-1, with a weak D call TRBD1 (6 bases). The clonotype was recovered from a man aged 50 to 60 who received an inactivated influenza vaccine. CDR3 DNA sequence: TGTGCCAGCAGCGTAGGGGGGCGGCGCAATGAGCAGTTCTTC. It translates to CASSVGGRRNEQFF. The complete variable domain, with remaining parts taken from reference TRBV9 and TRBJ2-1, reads DSGVTQTPKHLITATGQRVTLRCSPRSGDLSVYWYQQSLDQGLQFLIQYYNGEERAKGNILERFSAQQFPDLHSELNLSSLELGDSALYFCASSVGGRRNEQFFGPGTRLTVL.